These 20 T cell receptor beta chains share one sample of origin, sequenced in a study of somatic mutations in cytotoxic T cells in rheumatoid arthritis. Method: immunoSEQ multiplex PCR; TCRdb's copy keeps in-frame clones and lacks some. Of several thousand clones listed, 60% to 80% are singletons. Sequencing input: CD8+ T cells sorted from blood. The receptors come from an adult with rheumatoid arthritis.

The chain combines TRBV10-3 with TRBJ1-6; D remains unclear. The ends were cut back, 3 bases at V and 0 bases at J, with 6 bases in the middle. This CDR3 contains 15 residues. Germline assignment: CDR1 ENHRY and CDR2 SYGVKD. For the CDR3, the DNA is TGTGCCATCAGTGAACCGAGCTCCTATAATTCACCCCTCCACTTT. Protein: CAISEPSSYNSPLHF.

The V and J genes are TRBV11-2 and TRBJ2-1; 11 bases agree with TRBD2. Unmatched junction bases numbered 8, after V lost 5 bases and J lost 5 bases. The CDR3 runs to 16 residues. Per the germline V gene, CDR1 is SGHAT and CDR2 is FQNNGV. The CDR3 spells CASSQPGLAVDNEQFF. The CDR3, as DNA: TGTGCCAGCAGCCAACCGGGACTAGCGGTTGACAATGAGCAGTTCTTC.

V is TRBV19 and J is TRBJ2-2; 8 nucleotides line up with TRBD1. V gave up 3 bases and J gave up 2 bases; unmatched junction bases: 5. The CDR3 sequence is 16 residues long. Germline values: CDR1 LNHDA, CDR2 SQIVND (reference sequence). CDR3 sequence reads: CASSMIQGANTGELFF. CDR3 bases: TGTGCCAGTAGTATGATTCAGGGGGCAAACACCGGGGAGCTGTTTTTT.

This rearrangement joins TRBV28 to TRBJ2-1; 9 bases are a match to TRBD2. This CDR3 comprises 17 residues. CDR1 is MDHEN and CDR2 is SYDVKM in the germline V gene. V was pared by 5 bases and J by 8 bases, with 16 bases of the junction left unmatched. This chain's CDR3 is CASSIDLLAGPWDEQFF. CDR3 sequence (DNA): TGTGCCAGCAGTATCGATCTACTAGCGGGCCCTTGGGATGAGCAGTTCTTC.

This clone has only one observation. DNA for the CDR3: TGTGCCAGCAGTAGCGGACTAGCGGGCGGGGGGGGCGCAGATACGCAGTATTTT. Protein sequence: CASSSGLAGGGGADTQYF. This chain links TRBV9 with TRBJ2-3; 11 bases map to TRBD2. The CDR3 sequence is 18 residues long. CDR1 is SGDLS and CDR2 is YYNGEE in the germline V gene. V lost 5 bases and J lost 4; bases outside the gene matches: 15.

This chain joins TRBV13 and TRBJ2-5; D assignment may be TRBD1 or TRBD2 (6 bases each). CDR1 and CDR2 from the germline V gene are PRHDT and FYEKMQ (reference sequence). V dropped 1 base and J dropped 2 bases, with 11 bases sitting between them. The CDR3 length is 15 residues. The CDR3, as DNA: TGTGCCAGCAGCTTAGTCGGGGGCCAACAAGAGACCCAGTACTTC. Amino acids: CASSLVGGQQETQYF.

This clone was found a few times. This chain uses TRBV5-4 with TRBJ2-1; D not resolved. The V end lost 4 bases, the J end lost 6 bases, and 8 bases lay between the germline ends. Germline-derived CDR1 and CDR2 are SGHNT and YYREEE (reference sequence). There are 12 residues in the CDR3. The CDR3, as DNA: TGTGCCAGCAGCGGAGAAGGCAATGAGCAGTTCTTC. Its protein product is CASSGEGNEQFF.

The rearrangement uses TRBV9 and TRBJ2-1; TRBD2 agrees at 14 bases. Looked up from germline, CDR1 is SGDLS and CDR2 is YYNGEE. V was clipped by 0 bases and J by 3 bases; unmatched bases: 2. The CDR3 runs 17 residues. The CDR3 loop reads CASSVGLAGGLYNEQFF. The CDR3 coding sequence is TGTGCCAGCAGCGTAGGACTAGCGGGAGGGCTCTACAATGAGCAGTTCTTC.

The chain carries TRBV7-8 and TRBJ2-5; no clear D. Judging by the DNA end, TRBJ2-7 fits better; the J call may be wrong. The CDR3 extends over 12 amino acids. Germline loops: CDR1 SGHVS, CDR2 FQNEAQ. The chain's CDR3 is CASSLGAYEQYF. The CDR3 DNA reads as TGTGCCAGCAGCTTAGGTGCCTACGAGCAGTACTTC.

CDR3 in DNA: TGTGCCAGCAGTTCACCGGGACAGGGGTACAATGAGCAGTTCTTC. Protein: CASSSPGQGYNEQFF. The chain links TRBV28 to TRBJ2-1; 10 positions match TRBD1. CDR1 is MDHEN and CDR2 is SYDVKM in the germline V gene. The V gene end was trimmed by 4 bases and the J gene end by 4 bases; junction bases not matched to a gene: 4. The CDR3 loop spans 15 amino acids.

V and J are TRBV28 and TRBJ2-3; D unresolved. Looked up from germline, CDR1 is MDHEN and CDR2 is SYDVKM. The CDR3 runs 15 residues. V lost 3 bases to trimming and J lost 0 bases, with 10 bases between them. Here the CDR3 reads CASSFSVPSTDTQYF. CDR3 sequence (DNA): TGTGCCAGCAGTTTCTCGGTCCCTAGCACAGATACGCAGTATTTT. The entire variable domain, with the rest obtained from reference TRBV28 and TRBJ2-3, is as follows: DVKVTQSSRYLVKRTGEKVFLECVQDMDHENMFWYRQDPGLGLRLIYFSYDVKMKEKGDIPEGYSVSREKKERFSLILESASTNQTSMYLCASSFSVPSTDTQYFGPGTRLTVL.

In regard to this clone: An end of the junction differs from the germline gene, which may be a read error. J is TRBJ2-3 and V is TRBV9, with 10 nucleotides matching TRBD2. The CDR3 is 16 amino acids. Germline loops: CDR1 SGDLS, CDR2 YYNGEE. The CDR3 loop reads CAGSVGASGGRDTQYF. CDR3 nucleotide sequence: TGTGCCGGCAGCGTAGGGGCTAGCGGGGGTAGAGATACGCAGTATTTT.

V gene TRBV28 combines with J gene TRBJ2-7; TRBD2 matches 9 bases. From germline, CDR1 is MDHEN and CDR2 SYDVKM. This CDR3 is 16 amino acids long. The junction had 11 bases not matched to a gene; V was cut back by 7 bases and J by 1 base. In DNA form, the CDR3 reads TGTGCCAGCAAGGGGGGTCCTAGCGGGATTTCCTACGAGCAGTACTTC. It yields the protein CASKGGPSGISYEQYF.

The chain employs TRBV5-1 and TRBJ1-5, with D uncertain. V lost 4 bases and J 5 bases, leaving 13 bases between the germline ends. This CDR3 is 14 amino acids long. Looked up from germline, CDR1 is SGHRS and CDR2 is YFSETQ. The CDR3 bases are TGCGCCAGCAGCCCAGAACCTTTCTATCAGCCCCAGCATTTT. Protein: CASSPEPFYQPQHF.

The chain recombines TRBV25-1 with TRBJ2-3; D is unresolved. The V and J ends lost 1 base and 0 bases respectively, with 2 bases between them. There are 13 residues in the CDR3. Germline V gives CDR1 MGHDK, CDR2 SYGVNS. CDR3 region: CASSELSTDTQYF. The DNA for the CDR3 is TGTGCCAGCAGTGAATTGAGCACAGATACGCAGTATTTT.

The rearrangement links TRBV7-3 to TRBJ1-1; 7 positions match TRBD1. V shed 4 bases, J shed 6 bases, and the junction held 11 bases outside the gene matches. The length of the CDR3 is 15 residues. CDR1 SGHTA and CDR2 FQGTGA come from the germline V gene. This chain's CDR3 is CASSSGTVEFPEAFF. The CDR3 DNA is TGTGCCAGCAGCTCGGGGACAGTTGAGTTCCCTGAAGCTTTCTTT.

CDR3 in amino acids: CASSAGGSSNQPQHF. The CDR3 region has the DNA TGTGCCAGCAGCGCGGGCGGGTCGAGCAATCAGCCCCAGCATTTT. The chain employs TRBV7-9 and TRBJ1-5, with no clear D. The V end was cut by 5 bases, the J end by 1 base, with 12 bases between. CDR1 and CDR2 (germline): SEHNR, FQNEAQ (reference sequence). This CDR3 spans 15 amino acids.

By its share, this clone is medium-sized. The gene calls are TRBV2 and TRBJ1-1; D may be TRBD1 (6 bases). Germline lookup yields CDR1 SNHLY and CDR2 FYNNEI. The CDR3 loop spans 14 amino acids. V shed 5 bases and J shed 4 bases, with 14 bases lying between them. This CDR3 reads CASSYRAGSTEAFF. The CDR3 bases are TGTGCCAGCAGTTACAGGGCTGGGAGCACTGAAGCTTTCTTT. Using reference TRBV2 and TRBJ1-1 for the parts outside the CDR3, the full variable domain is EPEVTQTPSHQVTQMGQEVILRCVPISNHLYFYWYRQILGQKVEFLVSFYNNEISEKSEIFDDQFSVERPDGSNFTLKIRSTKLEDSAMYFCASSYRAGSTEAFFGQGTRLTVV.

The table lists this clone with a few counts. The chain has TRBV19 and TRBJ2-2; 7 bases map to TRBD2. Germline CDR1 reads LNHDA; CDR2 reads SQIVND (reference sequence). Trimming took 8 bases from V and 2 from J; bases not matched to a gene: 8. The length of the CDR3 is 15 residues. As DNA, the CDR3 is TGTGCCAGTGGACTTCGCGGGAGAAACACCGGGGAGCTGTTTTTT. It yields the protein CASGLRGRNTGELFF.

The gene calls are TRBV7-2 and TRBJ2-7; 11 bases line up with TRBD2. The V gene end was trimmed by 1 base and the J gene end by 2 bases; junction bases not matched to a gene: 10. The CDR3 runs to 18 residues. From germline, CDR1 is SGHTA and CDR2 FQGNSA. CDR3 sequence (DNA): TGTGCCAGCAGCTTAGGGTATGGGGGTAGCGGGAGGGCCTACGAGCAGTACTTC. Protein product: CASSLGYGGSGRAYEQYF. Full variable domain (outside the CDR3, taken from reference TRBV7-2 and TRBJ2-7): GAGVSQSPSNKVTEKGKDVELRCDPISGHTALYWYRQSLGQGLEFLIYFQGNSAPDKSGLPSDRFSAERTGGSVSTLTIQRTQQEDSAVYLCASSLGYGGSGRAYEQYFGPGTRLTVT.